Presented here are 19 T cell receptor beta chains from one specimen sequenced in a study of T-cell memory formation after mild COVID-19. Each CDR3 protein is one row after TCRdb ran MiXCR on the 5' RACE reads. Of some 450,000 distinct CDR3 sequences listed, 20% are singletons. The sequencing input was PBMCs or a T cell subset sorted from them (not recorded which). The receptors originated from an adult woman who had mild COVID-19 (a few samples of this study predate the infection). Cell type and time point are not known.

This clonotype turned up a few times. This chain joins TRBV7-9 and TRBJ2-3, with D tentatively TRBD1 (5 bases). Trimming cost V 4 bases and J 2 bases, with 10 bases left between them. The CDR3 totals 14 residues. Germline V gives CDR1 SEHNR, CDR2 FQNEAQ (reference sequence). CDR3 sequence (DNA): TGTGCCAGCAGCTGGAAAGGGGACACAGATACGCAGTATTTT. It encodes CASSWKGDTDTQYF.

CDR3 amino acids: CSVGSSYEQYF. CDR3 DNA sequence: TGCAGCGTTGGGTCTTCCTACGAGCAGTACTTC. The rearrangement uses TRBV29-1 and TRBJ2-7; D remains ambiguous. Germline V gene data show CDR1 as SQVTM and CDR2 as ANQGSEA. CDR3 size: 11 residues. With 4 bases removed from V and 1 base from J, the gap between germline ends came to 5 bases.

This clonotype was counted only a few times. The V gene is TRBV7-9, the J gene TRBJ2-6, with 9 bases that match TRBD2. The germline CDR1 and CDR2 sequences are SEHNR and FQNEAQ (reference sequence). The CDR3 is made up of 19 amino acids. The junction had 12 bases not matched to a gene; V was cut back by 4 bases and J by 2 bases. The CDR3 nucleotides read TGTGCCAGCAGCTCCGGAGGGCCTAGCGGGGACCCTGGGGCCAACGTCCTGACTTTC. Its translation is CASSSGGPSGDPGANVLTF.

The gene calls are TRBV24-1 and TRBJ2-5; 11 bases align to TRBD1. Losses at the gene ends were 3 bases for V and 5 bases for J; bases not matched to a gene: 10. The CDR3 extends over 17 amino acids. The germline gives CDR1 KGHDR, CDR2 SFDVKD. The CDR3 protein is CATSDLVGQGAKETQYF. In DNA, the CDR3 is TGTGCCACCAGTGATCTCGTCGGACAGGGGGCAAAGGAGACCCAGTACTTC.

This clonotype has only a few counts. The chain joins TRBV4-3 to TRBJ2-1, with TRBD2 matching over 13 bases. The CDR3 length is 19 residues. V lost 3 bases and J lost 2; bases outside the gene matches: 10. Germline lookup yields CDR1 LGHNA and CDR2 YSLEER. CDR3 sequence reads: CASSHSSGTSGKPYNEQFF. The CDR3 nucleotides are TGCGCCAGCAGCCACTCCTCCGGGACTAGCGGGAAACCCTACAATGAGCAGTTCTTC.

The table lists this clonotype with a few counts. The chain carries TRBV5-1 and TRBJ2-3; 9 nucleotides line up with TRBD2. The CDR3 contains 15 residues. CDR1 is SGHRS and CDR2 is YFSETQ in the germline V gene. Trimming removed 4 bases from V and 4 bases from J; junction bases left unmatched: 7. This CDR3 reads CASSGGRGGADTQYF. For the CDR3, the DNA is TGCGCCAGCAGCGGCGGGCGGGGGGGCGCAGATACGCAGTATTTT.

This clonotype turned up a few times. The rearrangement uses TRBV29-1 and TRBJ1-3, with D tentatively TRBD1 (5 bases). The CDR3 is 13 amino acids. V lost 7 bases to trimming and J lost 2 bases, with 12 bases between them. Looked up from germline, CDR1 is SQVTM and CDR2 is ANQGSEA. Written as DNA, the CDR3 is TGCAGCGCTTTTTCGGGGCCTGGAAACACCATATATTTT. Amino acids: CSAFSGPGNTIYF.

This clonotype was recorded a few times. The V call is TRBV20-1, the J call TRBJ2-1; maybe TRBD1 (5 bases). Germline V gene data show CDR1 as DFQATT and CDR2 as SNEGSKA (reference sequence). The CDR3 spans 17 residues. Trimming took 3 bases from V and 1 from J, leaving 19 bases between them. CDR3 residues: CSARGLMAVGSYNEQFF. The CDR3 DNA sequence: TGCAGTGCTAGGGGGCTTATGGCCGTAGGGTCCTACAATGAGCAGTTCTTC.

The CDR3 DNA is TGCGCCAGCAGCCAAGATACCGGAACAGATACGCAGTATTTT. Translated: CASSQDTGTDTQYF. This chain connects TRBV4-3 to TRBJ2-3; D unclear. V lost 0 bases and J lost 3, with 7 bases in between. This CDR3 is 14 amino acids long. The germline V gene has CDR1 LGHNA and CDR2 YSLEER.

The V gene is TRBV7-2, the J gene TRBJ2-7; TRBD1 matches at 9 bases. V lost 5 bases and J lost 3; bases outside the gene matches: 8. Germline V gene lookup returns CDR1 SGHTA and CDR2 FQGNSA. The CDR3 sequence is 15 residues long. The DNA of the CDR3 is TGTGCCAGCAGCAGGGACAGGGCTTCTCTCTACGAGCAGTACTTC. Amino acids: CASSRDRASLYEQYF. Using reference TRBV7-2 and TRBJ2-7 for the parts outside the CDR3, the full variable domain is GAGVSQSPSNKVTEKGKDVELRCDPISGHTALYWYRQSLGQGLEFLIYFQGNSAPDKSGLPSDRFSAERTGGSVSTLTIQRTQQEDSAVYLCASSRDRASLYEQYFGPGTRLTVT.

V is TRBV7-2 and J is TRBJ2-2; the D is unclear. This CDR3 has 15 amino acids. The germline V and J ends were trimmed by 1 base and 3 bases, with 9 bases remaining between them. CDR1 and CDR2 from the germline V gene are SGHTA and FQGNSA. This CDR3 reads CASSLGGGYTGELFF. CDR3 sequence (DNA): TGTGCCAGCAGCTTAGGCGGCGGTTACACCGGGGAGCTGTTTTTT.

The chain uses TRBV25-1 and TRBJ1-5; D might be TRBD1 (6 bases). Germline CDR1 MGHDK, CDR2 SYGVNS. V lost 3 bases to trimming and J lost 3 bases, with 12 bases between them. The CDR3 is 15 residues long. CDR3 loop: CASSETSGHNQPQHF. The CDR3 DNA sequence: TGTGCCAGCAGTGAGACTTCGGGACACAATCAGCCCCAGCATTTT.

The chain joins TRBV6-5 to TRBJ1-4; D is unresolved. Trimming took 7 bases from V and 0 from J, leaving 6 bases between them. Germline loops: CDR1 MNHEY, CDR2 SVGAGI. The CDR3 sequence is 13 residues long. The CDR3 loop is CASTFATNEKLFF. The CDR3 bases are TGTGCCAGCACGTTTGCAACTAATGAAAAACTGTTTTTT.

This clonotype was seen more than once but under ten times. This sequence joins TRBV4-1 and TRBJ1-1; D gene uncertain. The germline CDR1 and CDR2 sequences are MGHRA and YSYEKL. The germline V and J ends were trimmed by 0 bases and 11 bases, with 10 bases remaining between them. CDR3 length equals 12 residues. The CDR3 DNA follows: TGCGCCAGCAGCCAAGAGTTGGGTCGGGCTTTCTTT. Its protein is CASSQELGRAFF.

This chain connects TRBV27 to TRBJ1-6, with 8 bases that match TRBD1. There are 16 residues in the CDR3. The junction had 7 bases not matched to a gene; V was cut back by 3 bases and J by 6 bases. The germline gives CDR1 MNHEY, CDR2 SMNVEV (reference sequence). CDR3 coding DNA: TGTGCCAGCAGTTTGCCTCAGGGGGCGGGTAATTCACCCCTCCACTTT. Its translation: CASSLPQGAGNSPLHF.

The CDR3 DNA reads as TGCAGTGCTAGAGATCTCGTTGTTGGTTCACCCCTCCACTTT. Its translation: CSARDLVVGSPLHF. The genes are TRBV20-1 and TRBJ1-6; no firm D call. The CDR3 length is 14 residues. Germline V gene sequence: CDR1 DFQATT, CDR2 SNEGSKA (reference sequence). The V end lost 0 bases, the J end lost 9 bases, and 12 bases lay between the germline ends.

The chain couples TRBV12-3 or TRBV12-4 to TRBJ2-5, with 9 bases that match TRBD1. The CDR3 consists of 14 residues. The V and J ends lost 6 bases and 5 bases, in that order; junction bases with no gene match: 7. The CDR3 is CASSPTGGGETQYF. Here the CDR3 DNA reads TGTGCCAGCAGCCCCACAGGGGGCGGGGAGACCCAGTACTTC.

This clonotype was detected a few times. This sequence joins TRBV7-2 and TRBJ2-4; TRBD1 agrees at 11 bases. V gave up 5 bases and J gave up 9 bases; unmatched junction bases: 9. The germline V gene encodes CDR1 SGHTA and CDR2 FQGNSA. This CDR3 is built from 15 residues. Written as DNA, the CDR3 is TGTGCCAGCAGCCCTCAGGACAGGGGGCTTGGCATTCAGTACTTC. Translation gives CASSPQDRGLGIQYF.

V and J are TRBV24-1 and TRBJ1-5, with D tentatively TRBD1 (6 bases). The germline gives CDR1 KGHDR, CDR2 SFDVKD. The CDR3 totals 16 residues. The V and J ends lost 3 bases and 0 bases respectively, with 11 bases between them. CDR3 protein: CATSDGRGTSNQPQHF. The CDR3 DNA reads TGTGCCACCAGTGATGGCAGGGGTACTAGCAATCAGCCCCAGCATTTT.